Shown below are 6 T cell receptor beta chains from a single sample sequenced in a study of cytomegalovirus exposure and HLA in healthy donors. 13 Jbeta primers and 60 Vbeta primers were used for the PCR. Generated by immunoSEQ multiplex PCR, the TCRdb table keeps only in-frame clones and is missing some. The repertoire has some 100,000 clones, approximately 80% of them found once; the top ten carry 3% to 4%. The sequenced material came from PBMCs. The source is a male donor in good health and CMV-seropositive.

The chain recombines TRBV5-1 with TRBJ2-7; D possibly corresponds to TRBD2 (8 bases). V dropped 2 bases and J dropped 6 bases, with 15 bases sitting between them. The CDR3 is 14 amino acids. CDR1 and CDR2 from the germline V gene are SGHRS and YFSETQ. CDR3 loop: CASSFQTGTSEQYF. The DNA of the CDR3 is TGCGCCAGCAGCTTCCAGACAGGGACTAGCGAGCAGTACTTC.

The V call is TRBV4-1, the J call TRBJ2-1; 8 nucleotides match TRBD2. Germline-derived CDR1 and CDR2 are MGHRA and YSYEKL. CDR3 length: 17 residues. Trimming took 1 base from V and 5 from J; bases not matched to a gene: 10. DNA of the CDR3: TGCGCCAGCAGCCAAGTTGTCGCGGGGGGACGCCACAATGAGCAGTTCTTC. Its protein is CASSQVVAGGRHNEQFF.

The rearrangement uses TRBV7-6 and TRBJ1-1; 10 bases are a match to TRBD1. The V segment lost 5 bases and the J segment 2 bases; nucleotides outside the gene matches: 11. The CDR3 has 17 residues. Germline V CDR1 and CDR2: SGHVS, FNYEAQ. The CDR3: CASSPGTGADRNTEAFF. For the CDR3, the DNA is TGTGCCAGCAGCCCCGGGACAGGGGCGGATCGAAACACTGAAGCTTTCTTT.

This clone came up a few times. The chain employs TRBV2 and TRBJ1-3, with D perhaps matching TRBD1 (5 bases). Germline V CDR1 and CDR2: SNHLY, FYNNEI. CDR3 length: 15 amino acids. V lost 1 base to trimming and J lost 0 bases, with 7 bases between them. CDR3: CASSEGRDSGNTIYF. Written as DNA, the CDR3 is TGTGCCAGCAGTGAAGGCAGGGACTCTGGAAACACCATATATTTT.

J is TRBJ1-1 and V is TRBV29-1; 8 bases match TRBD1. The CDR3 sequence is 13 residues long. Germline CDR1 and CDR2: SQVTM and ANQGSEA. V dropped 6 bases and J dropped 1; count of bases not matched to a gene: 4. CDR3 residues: CSVTGVRNTEAFF. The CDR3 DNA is TGCAGCGTGACAGGGGTGAGGAACACTGAAGCTTTCTTT.

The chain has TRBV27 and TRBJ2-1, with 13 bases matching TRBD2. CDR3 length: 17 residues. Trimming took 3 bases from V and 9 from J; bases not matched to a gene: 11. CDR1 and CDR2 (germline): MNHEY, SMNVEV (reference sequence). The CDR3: CASSFFFGTSGAGEQFF. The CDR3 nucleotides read TGTGCCAGCAGTTTCTTCTTCGGGACTAGCGGGGCGGGTGAGCAGTTCTTC.